Below are 29 T cell receptor beta chains sequenced from a single sample in a study of cytomegalovirus exposure and HLA in healthy donors. PCR primers comprised 60 Vbeta and 13 Jbeta primers. Sequencing used immunoSEQ multiplex PCR; TCRdb keeps in-frame clones, though not all of them. The table counts roughly 200,000 clones; 6.5% lies in the top ten. The specimen was PBMCs. These receptors were collected from a man younger than 45 in good health and CMV-seronegative.

The chain carries TRBV19 and TRBJ2-1; 8 bases agree with TRBD2. The CDR3 is made up of 14 amino acids. V dropped 4 bases and J dropped 10; count of bases not matched to a gene: 9. Germline assignment: CDR1 LNHDA and CDR2 SQIVND (reference sequence). Here the CDR3 reads CASSSSGELKEQFF. CDR3 bases: TGTGCCAGTAGTAGTAGCGGGGAGCTAAAGGAGCAGTTCTTC.

The chain couples TRBV19 to TRBJ2-1; TRBD2 matches 8 bases. The CDR3 is made up of 14 amino acids. V lost 5 bases, J lost 8 bases, and 8 bases stayed unmatched. Germline V gene data show CDR1 as LNHDA and CDR2 as SQIVND (reference sequence). The CDR3 protein is CASSPRTSLDEQFF. CDR3 in DNA: TGTGCCAGTAGTCCGCGGACTAGCCTGGATGAGCAGTTCTTC.

This chain uses TRBV18 with TRBJ1-2; TRBD1 matches at 8 bases. Germline loops: CDR1 KGHSH, CDR2 LQKENI. V trimming: 3 bases; J trimming: 6 bases; junction bases outside the gene matches: 6. The CDR3 runs to 14 residues. The CDR3 sequence: CASSPDRDVNGYTF. In DNA form, the CDR3 reads TGTGCCAGCTCACCGGACAGGGATGTGAATGGCTACACCTTC.

The chain employs TRBV7-9 and TRBJ2-5, with 8 bases aligning to TRBD2. The CDR3 runs to 14 residues. V was pared by 0 bases and J by 7 bases, with 4 bases of the junction left unmatched. Germline CDR1 is SEHNR and CDR2 is FQNEAQ (reference sequence). This chain's CDR3 is CASSLASGLVTQYF. The CDR3, as DNA: TGTGCCAGCAGCTTAGCGTCGGGACTAGTGACCCAGTACTTC.

The chain carries TRBV27 and TRBJ1-2; 9 bases are shared with TRBD1. V lost 6 bases, J lost 8 bases, and 7 bases stayed unmatched. The CDR3 loop spans 13 amino acids. Germline V gives CDR1 MNHEY, CDR2 SMNVEV (reference sequence). The CDR3 DNA reads TGTGCCAGCAGGGGCTGGACAGGGGAAGGCTACACCTTC. It specifies CASRGWTGEGYTF.

The rearrangement links TRBV7-9 to TRBJ1-6, with D possibly matching TRBD1 (6 bases). Germline-derived CDR1 and CDR2 are SEHNR and FQNEAQ (reference sequence). Trimming stripped 5 bases from V and 6 bases from J, with 14 bases between. The CDR3 is made up of 15 amino acids. The DNA of the CDR3 is TGTGCCAGCAGCCACGACAGGAGCATTAATTCACCCCTCCACTTT. Amino acids: CASSHDRSINSPLHF. Full variable domain (outside the CDR3, taken from reference TRBV7-9 and TRBJ1-6): DTGVSQNPRHKITKRGQNVTFRCDPISEHNRLYWYRQTLGQGPEFLTYFQNEAQLEKSRLLSDRFSAERPKGSFSTLEIQRTEQGDSAMYLCASSHDRSINSPLHFGNGTRLTVT.

The chain has TRBV18 and TRBJ1-5; a weak D match, TRBD1 (5 bases). Trimming took off 3 bases at V and 8 bases at J, with 17 bases between the two ends. Germline V lookup: CDR1 KGHSH, CDR2 LQKENI. This CDR3 is 15 amino acids long. The CDR3 bases are TGTGCCAGCTCACCGGGAGGGGCCGCGCCAGAGCCCCAGCATTTT. This translates into CASSPGGAAPEPQHF.

The chain uses TRBV19 and TRBJ2-2; TRBD2 aligns across 13 bases. Germline V gene sequence: CDR1 LNHDA, CDR2 SQIVND (reference sequence). CDR3 length: 19 residues. With 6 bases clipped from V and 6 bases from J, the junction kept 16 bases outside the gene matches. The CDR3 nucleotides read TGTGCCAGTAGGACCCCGGGGACTAGCGGGGTTTCGGCCGCCGGGGAGCTGTTTTTT. Protein: CASRTPGTSGVSAAGELFF.

V gene TRBV7-9 combines with J gene TRBJ2-1; 11 bases fit TRBD1. Germline assignment: CDR1 SEHNR and CDR2 FQNEAQ (reference sequence). V shed 5 bases, J shed 6 bases, and the junction held 6 bases outside the gene matches. This CDR3 is built from 15 residues. The CDR3: CASSPKGTGGNEQFF. CDR3 sequence (DNA): TGTGCCAGCAGCCCTAAAGGGACAGGGGGCAATGAGCAGTTCTTC. The full variable domain, completed using reference TRBV7-9 and TRBJ2-1, is DTGVSQNPRHKITKRGQNVTFRCDPISEHNRLYWYRQTLGQGPEFLTYFQNEAQLEKSRLLSDRFSAERPKGSFSTLEIQRTEQGDSAMYLCASSPKGTGGNEQFFGPGTRLTVL.

The CDR3 is CASSQNGVGYEQYF. Written as DNA, the CDR3 is TGTGCCAGCTCACAAAACGGGGTAGGCTACGAGCAGTACTTC. The chain couples TRBV18 to TRBJ2-7; D may be TRBD2 (5 bases). CDR1 and CDR2 from the germline V gene are KGHSH and LQKENI. The ends were cut back, 4 bases at V and 3 bases at J, with 13 bases in the middle. This CDR3 is built from 14 residues. The full variable domain, in which reference TRBV18 and TRBJ2-7 provide the parts outside the CDR3, is NAGVMQNPRHLVRRRGQEARLRCSPMKGHSHVYWYRQLPEEGLKFMVYLQKENIIDESGMPKERFSAEFPKEGPSILRIQQVVRGDSAAYFCASSQNGVGYEQYFGPGTRLTVT.

J is TRBJ1-1 and V is TRBV11-3; maybe TRBD1 (5 bases). Trimming cost V 8 bases and J 1 base, with 14 bases left between them. CDR1 and CDR2 (germline): SGHNT, YENEEA. CDR3 length equals 14 residues. This CDR3 is CASGGGGSNTEAFF. The CDR3, as DNA: TGTGCCAGCGGGGGGGGAGGGTCGAACACTGAAGCTTTCTTT.

J is TRBJ2-5 and V is TRBV11-2, with 12 bases matching TRBD1. Germline CDR1 SGHAT, CDR2 FQNNGV. The length of the CDR3 is 15 residues. The junction had 7 bases not matched to a gene; V was cut back by 8 bases and J by 3 bases. This CDR3 reads CASQPGQGAEETQYF. The DNA of the CDR3 is TGTGCCAGCCAACCGGGACAGGGGGCCGAAGAGACCCAGTACTTC.

The chain has TRBV7-6 and TRBJ2-3, with a tentative D call TRBD2 (5 bases). V gave up 1 base and J gave up 5 bases, with 10 bases separating them. Germline V CDR1 and CDR2: SGHVS, FNYEAQ. The CDR3 extends over 14 amino acids. The CDR3 reads CASSLGQAGDTQYF. The CDR3 bases are TGTGCCAGCAGCTTAGGGCAGGCGGGAGATACGCAGTATTTT. The full variable domain, rest sourced from reference TRBV7-6 and TRBJ2-3, is GAGVSQSPRYKVTKRGQDVALRCDPISGHVSLYWYRQALGQGPEFLTYFNYEAQQDKSGLPNDRFSAERPEGSISTLTIQRTEQRDSAMYRCASSLGQAGDTQYFGPGTRLTVL.

The chain has TRBV5-1 and TRBJ2-5; 7 nucleotides align to TRBD2. The CDR3 is made up of 17 amino acids. Germline CDR1 is SGHRS and CDR2 is YFSETQ. Germline trimming cut 0 bases from V and 1 base from J; bases unmatched to any gene: 9. The CDR3, as DNA: TGCGCCAGCAGCTTGGCCCCCGGGGAGGGGAGCCAAGAGACCCAGTACTTC. Its translation: CASSLAPGEGSQETQYF.

This chain links TRBV4-2 with TRBJ2-2; 7 nucleotides match TRBD2. This CDR3 has 17 amino acids. Germline V lookup: CDR1 LGHNA, CDR2 YNFKEQ. Trimming at V came to 1 base and at J to 0 bases, leaving 5 bases not matched to a gene. Here the CDR3 DNA reads TGTGCCAGCAGCCAAGGGGGCGGGGGACCGAACACCGGGGAGCTGTTTTTT. Its protein product is CASSQGGGGPNTGELFF.

V and J are TRBV4-3 and TRBJ2-2, with TRBD2 matching over 7 bases. V dropped 0 bases and J dropped 3; count of bases not matched to a gene: 10. The CDR3 totals 18 residues. Germline V gene lookup returns CDR1 LGHNA and CDR2 YSLEER. CDR3 sequence: CASSQERSGTIYTGELFF. The CDR3 nucleotides read TGCGCCAGCAGCCAAGAACGGTCCGGGACTATTTACACCGGGGAGCTGTTTTTT.

The gene calls are TRBV2 and TRBJ2-2; D may be TRBD1 (6 bases). The V gene lost 6 bases and the J gene lost 6 bases, with 8 bases spanning the gap. Germline V lookup: CDR1 SNHLY, CDR2 FYNNEI. This CDR3 has 12 amino acids. DNA for the CDR3: TGTGCCAGCAGGTACAGGGCCGGGGAGCTGTTTTTT. Protein product: CASRYRAGELFF.

The gene calls are TRBV2 and TRBJ2-6; 8 nucleotides line up with TRBD1. This CDR3 comprises 14 residues. The germline CDR1 and CDR2 sequences are SNHLY and FYNNEI. V shed 7 bases and J 3 bases; nucleotides not matched to a gene: 2. CDR3 sequence: CASKQGVGANVLTF. The CDR3 coding sequence is TGTGCCAGCAAACAGGGGGTTGGGGCCAACGTCCTGACTTTC.

This sequence joins TRBV7-2 and TRBJ1-5, with a possible D match to TRBD1 (5 bases). The V gene's germline CDR1 is SGHTA and CDR2 FQGNSA. Trimming took off 1 base at V and 5 bases at J, with 15 bases between the two ends. This CDR3 region has 16 residues. The chain's CDR3 is CASSLVGGAGDQPQHF. In DNA, the CDR3 is TGTGCCAGCAGCTTAGTGGGAGGGGCGGGTGATCAGCCCCAGCATTTT.

The chain recombines TRBV7-8 with TRBJ2-5, with 8 nucleotides matching TRBD2. The ends lost 4 bases at V and 3 bases at J; junction bases unmatched: 10. Germline CDR1 and CDR2: SGHVS and FQNEAQ. The CDR3 loop spans 16 amino acids. CDR3 sequence (DNA): TGTGCCAGCAGCTCCTCGAGGGCGGGGGGTAAAGAGACCCAGTACTTC. This gives the protein CASSSSRAGGKETQYF.

The J gene is TRBJ2-2, the V gene TRBV10-3, with 7 bases matching TRBD1. Germline CDR1 reads ENHRY; CDR2 reads SYGVKD. CDR3 length: 16 amino acids. Trimming cost V 7 bases and J 4 bases; bases outside gene matches: 12. CDR3 amino acids: CAIKEWDSPGTGELFF. CDR3 DNA sequence: TGTGCCATCAAGGAGTGGGACAGCCCGGGCACCGGGGAGCTGTTTTTT.

The J gene is TRBJ2-7, the V gene TRBV5-6; TRBD1 agrees at 9 bases. The junction had 6 bases not matched to a gene; V was cut back by 0 bases and J by 2 bases. The CDR3 runs 16 residues. Germline V gene lookup returns CDR1 SGHDT and CDR2 YYEEEE. CDR3 protein: CASSLALGQGTYEQYF. The CDR3 DNA reads as TGTGCCAGCAGCTTGGCTCTAGGACAGGGGACCTACGAGCAGTACTTC.

Notes on this clone: Given the absence of the conserved phenylalanine or tryptophan at the CDR3 end, a read error is likely. Because the CDR3's place on the DNA is in doubt, the DNA is left out and the CDR3 is given as listed by TCRdb. The CDR3 protein is CASSSDLPI. The rearrangement uses TRBV23-1 and TRBJ2-2; TRBD1 is taken as the D call from the table, unchecked against the DNA. TRBV23-1 is reported as an ORF; its role is uncertain. Including both end residues, the CDR3 is 9 amino acids long.

V is TRBV11-2 and J is TRBJ1-2; D uncertain. This CDR3 is built from 15 residues. V was pared by 5 bases and J by 0 bases, with 13 bases between. CDR1 and CDR2 (germline): SGHAT, FQNNGV. For the CDR3, the DNA is TGTGCCAGCAGCGTACAAGGTCGGGCTAACTATGGCTACACCTTC. Translation gives CASSVQGRANYGYTF. The full variable domain, in which reference TRBV11-2 and TRBJ1-2 provide the parts outside the CDR3, is EAGVAQSPRYKIIEKRQSVAFWCNPISGHATLYWYQQILGQGPKLLIQFQNNGVVDDSQLPKDRFSAERLKGVDSTLKIQPAKLEDSAVYLCASSVQGRANYGYTFGSGTRLTVV.

The chain links TRBV9 to TRBJ2-7; 11 bases are a match to TRBD1. V shed 4 bases, J shed 6 bases, and the junction held 6 bases outside the gene matches. This CDR3 spans 14 amino acids. CDR1 and CDR2 (germline): SGDLS, YYNGEE. CDR3 sequence reads: CASSFRDRGGEQYF. DNA of the CDR3: TGTGCCAGCAGCTTCCGGGACAGGGGGGGCGAGCAGTACTTC.

The V gene is TRBV4-1, the J gene TRBJ2-5; D gene ambiguous. The CDR3 contains 15 residues. The germline V gene has CDR1 MGHRA and CDR2 YSYEKL. V lost 2 bases to trimming and J lost 1 base, with 11 bases between them. The CDR3 spells CASSQNPYGQETQYF. The CDR3 nucleotides are TGCGCCAGCAGCCAAAATCCTTACGGCCAAGAGACCCAGTACTTC.

The chain carries TRBV14 and TRBJ2-1; 12 positions agree with TRBD2. Trimming at V came to 3 bases and at J to 7 bases, leaving 16 bases not matched to a gene. The germline gives CDR1 SGHDN, CDR2 FVKESK. CDR3 length: 19 residues. CDR3 coding DNA: TGTGCCAGCAGCCAGGGTACTAGCGGGAGGCCTCAGAGACGGAATGAGCAGTTCTTC. Protein: CASSQGTSGRPQRRNEQFF.

The rearrangement joins TRBV2 to TRBJ2-2; D unresolved. The V and J ends lost 4 bases and 1 base respectively, with 4 bases between them. CDR1 and CDR2 from the germline V gene are SNHLY and FYNNEI. The CDR3 spans 13 residues. The chain's CDR3 is CASSGQNTGELFF. Here the CDR3 DNA reads TGTGCCAGCAGTGGGCAGAACACCGGGGAGCTGTTTTTT.

V gene TRBV19 combines with J gene TRBJ1-3; D gene ambiguous. The CDR3 length is 15 residues. Germline V gives CDR1 LNHDA, CDR2 SQIVND (reference sequence). V was trimmed by 5 bases and J by 4 bases, leaving 15 bases between them. The CDR3 sequence: CASSEPFRAGNTIYF. CDR3 DNA: TGTGCCAGTAGTGAACCCTTTCGTGCGGGAAACACCATATATTTT.